The rows below give T cell receptor beta chains drawn from one sample of a study of blood T cell repertoires in COVID-19. TCRdb's copy holds only in-frame clones and misses some; the assay was immunoSEQ multiplex PCR. Of about 210,000 clones listed, approximately 88% are singletons. The sample comprised PBMCs or T cells enriched from blood (not recorded which). These receptors originate from a man between 18 and 35 years old with acute COVID-19. Both conserved end residues are part of each CDR3. A D gene is named only where the DNA matches it firmly. Clone size is shown for a subset of rows, as once, few, many or a class of expanded clone.

size	D	V	J	length	CDR3	DNA
.	TRBD1	TRBV4-2	TRBJ2-2	17	CASSLRIGTENTGELFF	TGTGCCAGCAGCCTCCGAATCGGGACAGAGAACACCGGGGAGCTGTTTTTT
.	.	TRBV19	TRBJ1-1	17	CASSIWGDLRENTEAFF	TGTGCCAGTAGTATTTGGGGGGACCTCAGGGAGAACACTGAAGCTTTCTTT
.	.	TRBV2	TRBJ2-7	14	CASSEALGLDEQYF	TGTGCCAGCAGTGAAGCATTGGGGCTGGACGAGCAGTACTTC
few	.	TRBV4-1	TRBJ1-5	14	CASSQEQGRQPQHF	TGCGCCAGCAGCCAGGAACAGGGACGTCAGCCCCAGCATTTT
.	TRBD1	TRBV18	TRBJ2-4	14	CASSALEGARVQYF	TGTGCCAGCTCAGCACTCGAGGGGGCAAGGGTTCAGTACTTC
.	.	TRBV2	TRBJ2-1	15	CASQSGAGSYNEQFF	TGTGCCAGCCAGAGCGGCGCCGGCTCCTACAATGAGCAGTTCTTC
.	.	TRBV11-3	TRBJ2-7	12	CASSADTHEQYF	TGTGCCAGCAGCGCGGACACCCACGAGCAGTACTTC
.	.	TRBV11-3	TRBJ2-1	12	CASSPHEGEQFF	TGTGCCAGCAGCCCACATGAGGGTGAGCAGTTCTTC
.	TRBD2	TRBV6-5	TRBJ2-1	14	CASSSLAGYNEQFF	TGTGCCAGCAGTTCCCTAGCGGGATACAATGAGCAGTTCTTC
once	TRBD1	TRBV11-2	TRBJ1-1	17	CASSLVPRGPLNTEAFF	TGTGCCAGCAGCTTAGTCCCCAGGGGGCCGTTGAACACTGAAGCTTTCTTT
.	TRBD2	TRBV12-3/TRBV12-4	TRBJ2-1	11	CASTSGGEQFF	TGTGCCAGCACGTCGGGAGGTGAGCAGTTCTTC
.	TRBD1	TRBV6-5	TRBJ1-3	15	CASSWGQGVGNTIYF	TGTGCCAGCAGTTGGGGACAGGGCGTCGGAAACACCATATATTTT
.	.	TRBV3-1/TRBV3-2	TRBJ2-2	14	CASRGQPNTGELFF	TGTGCCAGCAGGGGCCAGCCGAACACCGGGGAGCTGTTTTTT